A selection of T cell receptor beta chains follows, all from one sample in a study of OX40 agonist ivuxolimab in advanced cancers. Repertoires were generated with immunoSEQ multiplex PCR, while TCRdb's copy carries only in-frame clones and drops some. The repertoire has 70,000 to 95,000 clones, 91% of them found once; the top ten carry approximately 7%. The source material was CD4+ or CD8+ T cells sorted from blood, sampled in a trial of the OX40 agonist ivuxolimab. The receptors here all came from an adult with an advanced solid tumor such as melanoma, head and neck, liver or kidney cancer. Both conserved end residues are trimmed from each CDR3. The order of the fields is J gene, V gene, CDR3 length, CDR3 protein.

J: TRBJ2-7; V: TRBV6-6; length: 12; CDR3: ASSYSAQRNEQY
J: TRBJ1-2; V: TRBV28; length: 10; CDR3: ASNQGNYGYT
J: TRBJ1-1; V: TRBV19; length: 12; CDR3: ASSFGQSNTEAF
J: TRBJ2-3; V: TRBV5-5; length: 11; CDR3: AKGGDNTDTQY
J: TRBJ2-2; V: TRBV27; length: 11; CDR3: ASRPQGSGELF
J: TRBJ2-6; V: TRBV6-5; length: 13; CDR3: ASSPRNSGANVLT
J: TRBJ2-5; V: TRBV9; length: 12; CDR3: ASSVDEGFGTQY
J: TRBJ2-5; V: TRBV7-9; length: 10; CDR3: ASSLAPETQY
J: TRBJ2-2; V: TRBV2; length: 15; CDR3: ASSEAPLAGVTGELF
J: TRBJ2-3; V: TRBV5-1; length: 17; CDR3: ASSGPGLAGGISTDTQY
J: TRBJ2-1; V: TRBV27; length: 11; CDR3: ASSLLAGNEQF
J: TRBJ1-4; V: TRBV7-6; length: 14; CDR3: ASSTSPGQWGEKLF
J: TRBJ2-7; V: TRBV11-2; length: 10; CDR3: ASSLAGLGQY
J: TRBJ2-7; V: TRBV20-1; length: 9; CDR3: SASTDYEQY
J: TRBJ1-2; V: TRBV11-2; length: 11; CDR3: ASRPTGTYGYT
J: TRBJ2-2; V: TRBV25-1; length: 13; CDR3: ASSETSQFTGELF
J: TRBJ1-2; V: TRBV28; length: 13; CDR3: ASSSTGQRNYGYT
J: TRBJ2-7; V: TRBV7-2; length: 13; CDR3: ASSLVPSEYYEQY
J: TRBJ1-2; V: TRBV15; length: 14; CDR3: ATRAQGGTETYGYT
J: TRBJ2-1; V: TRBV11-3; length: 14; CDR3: ASSPRGSGSYNEQF
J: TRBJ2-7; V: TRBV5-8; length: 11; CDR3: ASSLTGTAEQY
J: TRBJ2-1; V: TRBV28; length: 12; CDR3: ASRRVAGVNEQF
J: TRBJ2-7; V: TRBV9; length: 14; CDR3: ASSVDPGQGAHEQY
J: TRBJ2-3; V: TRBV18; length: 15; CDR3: ASSRSTGLAGTDTQY
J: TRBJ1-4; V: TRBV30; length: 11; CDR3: AWSGGRGEKLF
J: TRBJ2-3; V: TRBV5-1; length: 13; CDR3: ASSKTLQDTDTQY
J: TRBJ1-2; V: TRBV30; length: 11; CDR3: ARRQLAGYGYT
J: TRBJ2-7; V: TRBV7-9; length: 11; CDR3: ASSGIRSHEQY
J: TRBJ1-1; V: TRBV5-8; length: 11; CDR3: ASSLQRYTEAF
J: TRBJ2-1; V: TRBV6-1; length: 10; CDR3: ASSRGLNEQF
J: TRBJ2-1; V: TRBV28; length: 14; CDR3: ASSPPSGSSYNEQF
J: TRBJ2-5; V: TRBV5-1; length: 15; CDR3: ASSRLQGKGIQETQY
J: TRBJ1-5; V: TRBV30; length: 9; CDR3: AWNNNQPQH
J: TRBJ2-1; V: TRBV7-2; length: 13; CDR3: ASSAGTPSYNEQF
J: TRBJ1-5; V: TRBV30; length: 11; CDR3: AWGPQGNQPQH
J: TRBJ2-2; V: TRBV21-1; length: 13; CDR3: ASDSSGSENGELF
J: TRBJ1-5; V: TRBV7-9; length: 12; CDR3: ASSFGATGDTQH
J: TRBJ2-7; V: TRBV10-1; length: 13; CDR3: ASSESGRVEAEQY
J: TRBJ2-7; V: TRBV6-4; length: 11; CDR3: ASQGGRFYEQY
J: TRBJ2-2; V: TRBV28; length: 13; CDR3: ASKRSGTNTGELF
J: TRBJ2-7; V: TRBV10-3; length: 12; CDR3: AISDRRSPYEQY
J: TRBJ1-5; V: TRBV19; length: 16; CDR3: ASSIGFSGARVEQPQH
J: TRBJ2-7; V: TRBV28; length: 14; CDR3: ASSLTTPGQLYEQY
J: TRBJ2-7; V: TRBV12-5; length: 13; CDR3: ASGLARDGGLEQY
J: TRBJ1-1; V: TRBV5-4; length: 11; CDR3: ASSPDPNTEAF
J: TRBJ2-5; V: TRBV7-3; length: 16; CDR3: ASSLTPGLAGVQETQY
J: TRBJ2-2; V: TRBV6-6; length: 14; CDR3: ASSPRQGLNTGELF
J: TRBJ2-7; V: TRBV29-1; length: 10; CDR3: SVLDLSYEQY
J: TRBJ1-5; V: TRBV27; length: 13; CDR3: ASSRSGQVNQPQH
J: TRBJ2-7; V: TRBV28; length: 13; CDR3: ASSPGAIPSYEQY
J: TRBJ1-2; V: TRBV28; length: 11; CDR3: ASSLEANYGYT